This T cell receptor (beta chain) was documented in a study of Ad26.COV2.S vaccination and SARS-CoV-2 variants. Across the study: Ad26.COV2.S given intramuscularly, once or twice 56 days apart.

The sample's treatment: approximately 18 received Ad26.COV2.S at low or high dose, single or two shots; about 5 received placebo; per-sample allocation not given. Sampling was performed 63 days after the first vaccine or placebo injection. Boston hosted the donor, who was an adult aged 18-55 years. A word on this clone: The antigen remains unidentified.

TCRdb's copy holds only in-frame clones and misses some; the assay was immunoSEQ multiplex PCR. Of about 350,000 clones listed, roughly nine tenths were seen once; the top ten hold approximately 5.9%. Notes on the study in general: In vaccinated individuals, spike-specific CD8+ and CD4+ T cell responses reportedly displayed substantial breadth. Placebo recipients trailed vaccine recipients in spike-specific TCR breadth.

The CDR3 covers 16 residues. Germline V gives CDR1 LGHNA, CDR2 YSLEER. Trimming shortened V by 0 bases and J by 1 base, and 11 bases separated the two germline ends. The input for sequencing was peripheral blood, taken in a trial of Ad26.COV2.S vaccine versus placebo. This TCR was recovered from a person between 18 and 59 years old who received the Ad26.COV2.S COVID-19 vaccine or a placebo. This chain connects TRBV4-3 to TRBJ2-3; D is ambiguous. This CDR3 reads CASSQEARLGTDTQYF. CDR3 sequence (DNA): TGCGCCAGCAGCCAAGAGGCGCGATTAGGCACAGATACGCAGTATTTT.